This TCR beta chain is from a study of T cell repertoires in cytomegalovirus infection. At the level of the study: CMV epitopes in the study were HLA-C-restricted (recently identified) and HLA-B-restricted (well studied). Public TCR beta signatures indicated both CMV infection and matching HLA type. Whole-study findings and limits: Carriers of CMV plus the relevant HLA were identified by cumulative public TCR beta family frequency.

This clonotype was seen a few times. What it recognizes is unknown. TCRdb fed the reads into MiXCR, producing one record per CDR3 protein. The sample records about 110,000 distinct CDR3 sequences, less than 30% being singletons. This CDR3 is 14 amino acids long. The ends were cut back, 0 bases at V and 3 bases at J, with 9 bases in the middle. Looked up from germline, CDR1 is MNHEY and CDR2 is SVGEGT. The starting material was CD8+ T cells from cultured PBMCs, obtained from culture after CMV antigen stimulation. This clonotype originated in a human donor in good health (CMV status not recorded). Some clones in this sample may be carry-over from other donors' samples. The chain joins TRBV6-2 or TRBV6-3 to TRBJ2-7; D unclear. The CDR3 DNA reads as TGTGCCAGCAGTTACTCAGGGAATCGCTACGAGCAGTACTTC. Translated, it gives CASSYSGNRYEQYF.